Only a few counts were recorded for the clone carrying this T cell receptor beta chain. Its antigen remains unidentified. PCR involved 60 Vbeta and 13 Jbeta primers. Repertoires were generated with immunoSEQ multiplex PCR, while TCRdb's copy carries only in-frame clones and drops some. The sample holds 90,000 or so clones, 65% seen once. This sample is part of a study of cytomegalovirus exposure and HLA in healthy donors. Points from the study as a whole: In presence/absence analyses, roughly uniform sequencing depth across donors was assumed. The classifier, whose performance was assessed in both the original and validation cohorts, reportedly diagnosed cytomegalovirus status with high specificity and sensitivity.

CDR1 SNHLY and CDR2 FYNNEI come from the germline V gene. V was clipped by 7 bases and J by 0 bases, with 7 bases between them. This CDR3 spans 13 amino acids. Sequencing was carried out using PBMCs. This chain connects TRBV2 to TRBJ1-5; a possible D gene is TRBD1 (5 bases). The clonotype originates from a boy between 10 and 17 years old in good health and CMV-seropositive. Written as DNA, the CDR3 is TGTGCCAGCACAGGGAATAGCAATCAGCCCCAGCATTTT. Protein product: CASTGNSNQPQHF.